A selection of T cell receptor beta chains follows, all from one sample in a study of shared clonotypes between healthy human individuals. Generated by immunoSEQ multiplex PCR, the TCRdb table keeps only in-frame clones and is missing some. The sample shows hundreds of thousands of clones, about 95% of them seen only once. Sequenced: naive CD8+ T cells sorted from blood. These receptors originate from a woman in her twenties or thirties in good health. The CDR3 runs from the conserved cysteine through the conserved F or W. Fields, in order: clone size, J gene, V gene, D gene, CDR3 protein, CDR3 DNA. A D gene is named only where the DNA matches it firmly. Expanded clones get a size class; other rows say once, few or many, or leave the size out.

size: .; J: TRBJ2-7; V: TRBV9; D: .; CDR3: CASSVEGRVDEQYF; DNA: TGTGCCAGCAGCGTAGAGGGCAGGGTCGACGAGCAGTACTTC
size: .; J: TRBJ2-7; V: TRBV7-9; D: TRBD1; CDR3: CASSTTLQWGTGSYEQYF; DNA: TGTGCCAGCAGCACCACCCTCCAATGGGGGACAGGCTCCTACGAGCAGTACTTC
size: .; J: TRBJ1-2; V: TRBV6-1; D: .; CDR3: CASSEWVDYGYTF; DNA: TGTGCCAGCAGTGAGTGGGTTGATTATGGCTACACCTTC
size: .; J: TRBJ2-7; V: TRBV19; D: .; CDR3: CASSIDFRGDYEQYF; DNA: TGTGCCAGTAGTATAGATTTCCGGGGTGACTACGAGCAGTACTTC
size: .; J: TRBJ2-7; V: TRBV27; D: .; CDR3: CASLPQVGSYEQYF; DNA: TGTGCCAGCTTACCGCAAGTTGGCTCCTACGAGCAGTACTTC
size: .; J: TRBJ2-3; V: TRBV7-9; D: .; CDR3: CASSLDGGESTDTQYF; DNA: TGTGCCAGCAGCTTAGATGGGGGAGAGAGCACAGATACGCAGTATTTT
size: .; J: TRBJ2-3; V: TRBV28; D: TRBD2; CDR3: CASSYRTSGSGDTQYF; DNA: TGTGCCAGCAGCTACCGGACTAGCGGGAGTGGGGATACGCAGTATTTT
size: .; J: TRBJ2-2; V: TRBV11-2; D: .; CDR3: CASSLFTGELFF; DNA: TGTGCCAGCAGCTTATTCACCGGGGAGCTGTTTTTT
size: .; J: TRBJ2-7; V: TRBV29-1; D: .; CDR3: CSALAPPFHEQYF; DNA: TGCAGCGCCCTAGCTCCCCCATTCCACGAGCAGTACTTC
size: .; J: TRBJ2-5; V: TRBV7-8; D: .; CDR3: CASFHPGILKTQYF; DNA: TGTGCCAGCTTTCATCCGGGTATTCTAAAGACCCAGTACTTC
size: .; J: TRBJ2-7; V: TRBV25-1; D: .; CDR3: CASSEWNRDAYEQYF; DNA: TGTGCCAGCAGTGAATGGAACAGGGACGCCTACGAGCAGTACTTC
size: .; J: TRBJ2-3; V: TRBV4-1; D: TRBD1; CDR3: CASSQTGGSTDTQYF; DNA: TGCGCCAGCAGCCAAACAGGGGGGAGCACAGATACGCAGTATTTT
size: .; J: TRBJ2-1; V: TRBV7-3; D: .; CDR3: CASSLLVGIHGEQFF; DNA: TGTGCCAGCAGCTTACTGGTCGGGATCCACGGTGAGCAGTTCTTC
size: once; J: TRBJ2-3; V: TRBV13; D: TRBD2; CDR3: CASSQPSGSTDTQYF; DNA: TGTGCCAGCAGCCAGCCTAGCGGTAGCACAGATACGCAGTATTTT
size: .; J: TRBJ1-1; V: TRBV21-1; D: .; CDR3: CASTGQERPMNTEAFF; DNA: TGTGCCAGCACCGGACAGGAAAGGCCTATGAACACTGAAGCTTTCTTT
size: .; J: TRBJ2-1; V: TRBV27; D: .; CDR3: CATRDFSYNEQFF; DNA: TGTGCCACGCGGGACTTCTCCTACAATGAGCAGTTCTTC
size: .; J: TRBJ2-2; V: TRBV7-2; D: .; CDR3: CASSLSGPAGELFF; DNA: TGTGCCAGCAGCTTATCGGGGCCGGCCGGGGAGCTGTTTTTT
size: .; J: TRBJ2-1; V: TRBV7-2; D: .; CDR3: CASSLAPPGRASSYNEQFF; DNA: TGTGCCAGCAGCTTAGCCCCACCGGGGCGGGCGAGCTCCTACAATGAGCAGTTCTTC
size: .; J: TRBJ2-5; V: TRBV6-1; D: TRBD2; CDR3: CASSEVVGLGQETQYF; DNA: TGTGCCAGCAGTGAAGTGGTGGGACTAGGTCAAGAGACCCAGTACTTC
size: once; J: TRBJ1-2; V: TRBV19; D: .; CDR3: CATETGDYGYTF; DNA: TGTGCCACCGAGACCGGAGACTATGGCTACACCTTC
size: once; J: TRBJ2-2; V: TRBV5-6; D: .; CDR3: CASSLTLSGELFF; DNA: TGTGCCAGCAGTTTGACCCTCTCCGGGGAGCTGTTTTTT
size: .; J: TRBJ1-1; V: TRBV27; D: TRBD1; CDR3: CASGSPGTGMNTEAFF; DNA: TGTGCCAGCGGAAGTCCCGGGACAGGAATGAACACTGAAGCTTTCTTT
size: .; J: TRBJ2-1; V: TRBV19; D: .; CDR3: CAQGGLHNEQFF; DNA: TGTGCCCAAGGGGGACTTCACAATGAGCAGTTCTTC
size: .; J: TRBJ2-1; V: TRBV12-5; D: TRBD2; CDR3: CASGLAGGGPYNEQFF; DNA: TGTGCTAGTGGACTAGCGGGAGGAGGGCCCTACAATGAGCAGTTCTTC
size: .; J: TRBJ2-7; V: TRBV11-2; D: .; CDR3: CASSDTGTSSTEQYF; DNA: TGTGCCAGCAGTGATACCGGGACATCCTCTACGGAGCAGTACTTC
size: .; J: TRBJ2-2; V: TRBV10-2; D: .; CDR3: CASSESDLMGSTGELFF; DNA: TGCGCCAGCAGTGAGTCAGACCTCATGGGGAGCACCGGGGAGCTGTTTTTT
size: .; J: TRBJ1-1; V: TRBV28; D: .; CDR3: CASSFTENTEAFF; DNA: TGTGCCAGCAGTTTTACCGAGAACACTGAAGCTTTCTTT
size: .; J: TRBJ2-6; V: TRBV27; D: .; CDR3: CASSPTAGGANVLTF; DNA: TGTGCCAGCAGTCCCACAGCTGGAGGGGCCAACGTCCTGACTTTC
size: .; J: TRBJ1-3; V: TRBV19; D: .; CDR3: CASSIPGRAGNTIYF; DNA: TGTGCCAGTAGTATCCCCGGCCGGGCTGGAAACACCATATATTTT
size: .; J: TRBJ2-6; V: TRBV4-1; D: TRBD2; CDR3: CASSQALAGAGANVLTF; DNA: TGCGCCAGCAGCCAAGCCCTAGCGGGAGCTGGGGCCAACGTCCTGACTTTC
size: .; J: TRBJ2-7; V: TRBV14; D: .; CDR3: CASSQRVSGTGQYF; DNA: TGTGCCAGCAGCCAAAGGGTCAGTGGAACGGGGCAGTACTTC
size: .; J: TRBJ2-7; V: TRBV19; D: .; CDR3: CASSIGIGAASYEQYF; DNA: TGTGCCAGTAGTATCGGAATTGGGGCCGCTAGCTACGAGCAGTACTTC
size: .; J: TRBJ2-2; V: TRBV28; D: .; CDR3: CASSFRRGTNTGELFF; DNA: TGTGCCAGCAGTTTTAGGAGGGGTACGAACACCGGGGAGCTGTTTTTT
size: few; J: TRBJ1-2; V: TRBV27; D: .; CDR3: CASGPSVGYGYTF; DNA: TGTGCCAGCGGCCCTTCGGTGGGCTATGGCTACACCTTC
size: .; J: TRBJ1-5; V: TRBV23-1; D: .; CDR3: CAPGIRGNYQPQHF; DNA: TGCGCCCCTGGCATCAGAGGGAACTATCAGCCCCAGCATTTT
size: once; J: TRBJ2-7; V: TRBV9; D: .; CDR3: CASSVAGVGNEQYF; DNA: TGTGCCAGCAGCGTAGCAGGGGTCGGGAACGAGCAGTACTTC
size: few; J: TRBJ1-1; V: TRBV5-6; D: .; CDR3: CASSRLIVIRNTEAFF; DNA: TGTGCCAGCAGCCGTTTGATTGTGATAAGGAACACTGAAGCTTTCTTT
size: .; J: TRBJ2-7; V: TRBV13; D: TRBD2; CDR3: CASSLPLAEGSYEQYF; DNA: TGTGCCAGCAGCTTGCCACTAGCGGAGGGATCCTACGAGCAGTACTTC
size: .; J: TRBJ2-1; V: TRBV5-4; D: TRBD2; CDR3: CASSGVWTSGRVGNEQFF; DNA: TGTGCCAGCAGCGGAGTATGGACTAGCGGGAGGGTGGGCAATGAGCAGTTCTTC
size: .; J: TRBJ2-1; V: TRBV13; D: .; CDR3: CASSPGPQGIGRGNNEQFF; DNA: TGTGCCAGCAGCCCCGGACCTCAGGGGATTGGGCGGGGAAACAATGAGCAGTTCTTC
size: .; J: TRBJ2-1; V: TRBV7-2; D: .; CDR3: CASSSPDRYNEQFF; DNA: TGTGCCAGCAGCTCCCCAGACAGATACAATGAGCAGTTCTTC
size: .; J: TRBJ2-7; V: TRBV30; D: .; CDR3: CAWNLGYEQYF; DNA: TGTGCCTGGAATTTGGGTTACGAGCAGTACTTC
size: .; J: TRBJ2-5; V: TRBV5-4; D: .; CDR3: CASSLSGQETQYF; DNA: TGTGCCAGCAGCTTGTCCGGACAAGAGACCCAGTACTTC
size: .; J: TRBJ2-5; V: TRBV7-8; D: .; CDR3: CASSLELSSKETQYF; DNA: TGTGCCAGCAGCTTAGAATTGAGTAGCAAAGAGACCCAGTACTTC
size: .; J: TRBJ2-7; V: TRBV27; D: TRBD2; CDR3: CASSGITSGRYEQYF; DNA: TGTGCCAGCAGCGGAATTACTAGCGGGAGATACGAGCAGTACTTC